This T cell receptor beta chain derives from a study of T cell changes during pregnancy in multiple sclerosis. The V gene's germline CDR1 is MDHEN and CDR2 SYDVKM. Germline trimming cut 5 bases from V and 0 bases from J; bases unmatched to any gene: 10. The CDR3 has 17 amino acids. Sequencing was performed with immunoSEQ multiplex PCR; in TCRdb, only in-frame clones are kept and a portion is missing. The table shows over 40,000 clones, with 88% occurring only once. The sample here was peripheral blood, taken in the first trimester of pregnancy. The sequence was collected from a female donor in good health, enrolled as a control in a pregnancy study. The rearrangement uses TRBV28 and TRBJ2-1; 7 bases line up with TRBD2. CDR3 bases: TGTGCCAGCAGTCCCCAGTCTAGCGGTAGCTCCTACAATGAGCAGTTCTTC. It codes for CASSPQSSGSSYNEQFF. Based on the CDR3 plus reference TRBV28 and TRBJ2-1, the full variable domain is DVKVTQSSRYLVKRTGEKVFLECVQDMDHENMFWYRQDPGLGLRLIYFSYDVKMKEKGDIPEGYSVSREKKERFSLILESASTNQTSMYLCASSPQSSGSSYNEQFFGPGTRLTVL.